This TCR beta chain was captured in a study of PD-L1 blockade in urothelial cancer. Trimming shortened V by 0 bases and J by 5 bases, and 10 bases separated the two germline ends. This CDR3 comprises 14 residues. Germline V gene data show CDR1 as ENHRY and CDR2 as SYGVKD. The time point here: peripheral blood 6 weeks after treatment start. The method was immunoSEQ multiplex PCR; TCRdb's version includes in-frame clones alone and lacks a portion of them. The data contain approximately 44,000 clones, less than 95% of them singletons. This receptor was taken from a man between 65 and 85 years old with urothelial cancer. The genes are TRBV10-3 and TRBJ1-1; D is unresolved. The material sequenced was PBMCs, taken around atezolizumab (anti-PD-L1) treatment. The CDR3 sequence: CAISESDLRTEAFF. The CDR3 DNA reads as TGTGCCATCAGTGAGTCAGACTTAAGGACTGAAGCTTTCTTT.